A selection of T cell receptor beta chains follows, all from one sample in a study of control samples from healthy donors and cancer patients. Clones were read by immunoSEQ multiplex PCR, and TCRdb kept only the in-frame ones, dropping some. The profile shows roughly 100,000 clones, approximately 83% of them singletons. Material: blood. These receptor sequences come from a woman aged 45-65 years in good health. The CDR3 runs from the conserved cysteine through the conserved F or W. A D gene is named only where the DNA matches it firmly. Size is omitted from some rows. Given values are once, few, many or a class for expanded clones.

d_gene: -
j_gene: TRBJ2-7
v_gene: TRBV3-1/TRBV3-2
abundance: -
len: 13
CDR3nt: TGTGCCAGCAGACGGGACGGAACCTACGAGCAGTACTTC
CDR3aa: CASRRDGTYEQYF

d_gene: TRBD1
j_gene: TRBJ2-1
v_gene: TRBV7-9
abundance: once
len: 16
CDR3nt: TGTGCCAGCAGCCCAACTGGACAGGGTCCCTACAATGAGCAGTTCTTC
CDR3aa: CASSPTGQGPYNEQFF

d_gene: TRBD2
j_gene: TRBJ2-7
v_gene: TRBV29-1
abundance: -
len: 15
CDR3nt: TGCAGCGTTGAGGCCGGGACTAGCGGGGACGACGAGCAGTACTTC
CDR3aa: CSVEAGTSGDDEQYF

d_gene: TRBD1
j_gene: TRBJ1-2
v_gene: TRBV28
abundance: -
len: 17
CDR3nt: TGTGCCAGCAGTTCACGAGATTGGGACAGGGGGGGGTATGGCTACACCTTC
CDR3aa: CASSSRDWDRGGYGYTF

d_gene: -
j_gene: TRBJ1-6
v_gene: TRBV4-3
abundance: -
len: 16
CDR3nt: TGCGCCAGCAGCCAAGATAATGGGCAAATTAATTCACCCCTCCACTTT
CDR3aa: CASSQDNGQINSPLHF

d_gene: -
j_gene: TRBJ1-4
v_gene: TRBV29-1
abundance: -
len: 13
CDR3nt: TGCAGCGCCGACGGTGGAGGGACCGAAAAACTGTTTTTT
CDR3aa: CSADGGGTEKLFF

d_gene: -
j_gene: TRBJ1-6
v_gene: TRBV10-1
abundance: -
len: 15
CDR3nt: TGCGCCAGCAACCCCACCCCAAACAATAATTCACCCCTCCACTTT
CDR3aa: CASNPTPNNNSPLHF

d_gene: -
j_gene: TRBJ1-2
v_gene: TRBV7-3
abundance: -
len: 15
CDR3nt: TGTGCCAGCAGGTATGGCGGGACACCTAACTATGGCTACACCTTC
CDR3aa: CASRYGGTPNYGYTF

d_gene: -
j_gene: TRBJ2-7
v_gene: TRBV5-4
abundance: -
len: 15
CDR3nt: TGTGCCAGCAGTGAGACAGGACCCAACTCCTACGAGCAGTACTTC
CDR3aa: CASSETGPNSYEQYF

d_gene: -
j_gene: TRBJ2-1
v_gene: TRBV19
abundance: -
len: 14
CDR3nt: TGTGCCAGTAGTGGCTCTGGACGGCTTGGTGAGCAGTTCTTC
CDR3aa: CASSGSGRLGEQFF

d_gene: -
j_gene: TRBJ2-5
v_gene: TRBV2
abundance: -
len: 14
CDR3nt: TGTGCCAGCAGTAAGACAGGATTGCTAGAGACCCAGTACTTC
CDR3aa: CASSKTGLLETQYF

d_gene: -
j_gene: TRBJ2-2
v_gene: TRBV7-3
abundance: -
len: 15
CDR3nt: TGTGCCAGCAGCTCCCGGGACAAGAACACCGGGGAGCTGTTTTTT
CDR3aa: CASSSRDKNTGELFF

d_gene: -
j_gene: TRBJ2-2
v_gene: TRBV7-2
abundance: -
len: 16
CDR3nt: TGTGCCAGCAGCTTAATTGGGGCGCGGGACACCGGGGAGCTGTTTTTT
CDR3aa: CASSLIGARDTGELFF

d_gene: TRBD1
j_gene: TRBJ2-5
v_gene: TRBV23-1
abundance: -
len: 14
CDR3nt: TGCGCGGGCTGCGGAGCCGGACAGGGGGGGACCCAGTACTTC
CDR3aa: CAGCGAGQGGTQYF

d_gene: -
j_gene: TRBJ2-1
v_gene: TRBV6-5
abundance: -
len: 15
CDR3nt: TGTGCCAGCAGTTACTCAACCGGGACCTACAATGAGCAGTTCTTC
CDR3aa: CASSYSTGTYNEQFF

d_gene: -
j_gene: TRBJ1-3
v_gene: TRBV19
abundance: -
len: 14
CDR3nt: TGTGCCAGTAGTACAGGACCCTCTGGAAACACCATATATTTT
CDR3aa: CASSTGPSGNTIYF

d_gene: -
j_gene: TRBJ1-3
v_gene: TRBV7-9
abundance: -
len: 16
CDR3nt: TGTGCCAGCAGCTTAGAGGTCAGGGCCTCTGGAAACACCATATATTTT
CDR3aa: CASSLEVRASGNTIYF

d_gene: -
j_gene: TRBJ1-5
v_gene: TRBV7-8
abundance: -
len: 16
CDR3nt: TGTGCCAGCAGCTTAGATCAGGGGTCCAGAAATCAGCCCCAGCATTTT
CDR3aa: CASSLDQGSRNQPQHF

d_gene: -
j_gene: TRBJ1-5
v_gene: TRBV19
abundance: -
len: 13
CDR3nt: TGTGCCAGTAGCCCCTCCCGGGATCAGCCCCAGCATTTT
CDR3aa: CASSPSRDQPQHF

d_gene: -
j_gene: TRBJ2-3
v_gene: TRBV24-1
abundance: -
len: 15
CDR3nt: TGTGCCACCAGTGATTTTATAAGGGGCACAGATACGCAGTATTTT
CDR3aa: CATSDFIRGTDTQYF

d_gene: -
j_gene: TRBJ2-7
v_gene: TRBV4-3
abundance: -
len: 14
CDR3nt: TGCGCCAGCAGCCAAGAAATGGGGGCCTACGAGCAGTACTTC
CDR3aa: CASSQEMGAYEQYF

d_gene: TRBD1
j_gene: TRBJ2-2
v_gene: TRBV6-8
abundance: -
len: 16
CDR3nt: TGTGCCAGCAGTCCTACAGGGGGCTGGAACACCGGGGAGCTGTTTTTT
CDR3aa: CASSPTGGWNTGELFF

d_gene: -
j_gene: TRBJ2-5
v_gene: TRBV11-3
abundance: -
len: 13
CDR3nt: TGTGCCAGCAGCCCCTTCGAAGAACAGACCCAGTACTTC
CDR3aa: CASSPFEEQTQYF

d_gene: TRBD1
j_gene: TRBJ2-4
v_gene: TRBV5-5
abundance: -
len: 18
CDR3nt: TGTGCCAGCAGCTCTCTACTCCGGGACAGGGTAGCCAAAAACATTCAGTACTTC
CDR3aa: CASSSLLRDRVAKNIQYF

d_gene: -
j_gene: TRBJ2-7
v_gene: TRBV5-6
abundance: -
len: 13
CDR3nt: TGTGCCAGCAGCTTGGCCCAGAGCGGTGAGCAGTACTTC
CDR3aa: CASSLAQSGEQYF

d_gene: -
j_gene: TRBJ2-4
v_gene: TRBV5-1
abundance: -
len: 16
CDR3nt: TGCGCCAGCAGCTTGGGAGGGCGGGAGAGGGGGAACATTCAGTACTTC
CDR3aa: CASSLGGRERGNIQYF

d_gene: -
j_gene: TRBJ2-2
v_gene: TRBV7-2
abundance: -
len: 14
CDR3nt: TGTGCCAGCAGCTTCGAACCGAACACCGGGGAGCTGTTTTTT
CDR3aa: CASSFEPNTGELFF

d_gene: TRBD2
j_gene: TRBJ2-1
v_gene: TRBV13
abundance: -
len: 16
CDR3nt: TGTGCCAGCAGCTTAGAGGCTAGCGGGCAATACAATGAGCAGTTCTTC
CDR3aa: CASSLEASGQYNEQFF

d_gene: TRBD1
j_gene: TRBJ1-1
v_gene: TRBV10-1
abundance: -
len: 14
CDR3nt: TGCGCCAGCAGTCGACAGGGGCGAGGGACTGAAGCTTTCTTT
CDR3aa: CASSRQGRGTEAFF

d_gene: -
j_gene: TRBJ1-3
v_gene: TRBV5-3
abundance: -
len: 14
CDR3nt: TGTGCCAGAAGAACGGACAGCTCTGGAAACACCATATATTTT
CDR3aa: CARRTDSSGNTIYF

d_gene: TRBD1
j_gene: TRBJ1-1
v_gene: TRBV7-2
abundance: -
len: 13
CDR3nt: TGTGCCAGCAGCTTAGAAGGCAGGGGGAAAGCTTTCTTT
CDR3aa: CASSLEGRGKAFF

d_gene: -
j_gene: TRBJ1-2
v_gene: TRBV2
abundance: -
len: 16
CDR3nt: TGTGCCAGCAGTGAAGGGGGCACACAAGCTAACTATGGCTACACCTTC
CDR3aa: CASSEGGTQANYGYTF

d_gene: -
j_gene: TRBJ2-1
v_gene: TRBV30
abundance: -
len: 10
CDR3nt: TGTGCCTGGCCATCCGGGACGCTGTTCTTC
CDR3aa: CAWPSGTLFF

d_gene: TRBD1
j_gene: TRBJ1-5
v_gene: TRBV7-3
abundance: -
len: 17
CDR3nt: TGTGCCAGCAGCTTACCCAGGGGGCATCTTAGCAATCAGCCCCAGCATTTT
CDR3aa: CASSLPRGHLSNQPQHF

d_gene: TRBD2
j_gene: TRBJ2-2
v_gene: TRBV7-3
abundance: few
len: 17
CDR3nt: TGTGCCAGCAGCTTAAGAATGGCGGGGGCGAACACCGGGGAGCTGTTTTTT
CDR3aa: CASSLRMAGANTGELFF

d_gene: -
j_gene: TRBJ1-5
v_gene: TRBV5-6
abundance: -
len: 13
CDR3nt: TGTGCCAGCAGCTTGGGGGGAGGCCAGCCCCAGCATTTT
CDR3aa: CASSLGGGQPQHF

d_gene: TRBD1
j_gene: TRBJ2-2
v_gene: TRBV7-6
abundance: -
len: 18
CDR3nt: TGTGCCAGCAGCCCCTTTTCTCCGGACAGGGGAAGATCCGGGGAGCTGTTTTTT
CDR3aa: CASSPFSPDRGRSGELFF

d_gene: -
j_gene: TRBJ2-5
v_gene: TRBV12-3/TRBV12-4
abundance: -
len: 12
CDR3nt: TGTGCCAGCTCAGGGGAGGTGGAGACCCAGTACTTC
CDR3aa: CASSGEVETQYF

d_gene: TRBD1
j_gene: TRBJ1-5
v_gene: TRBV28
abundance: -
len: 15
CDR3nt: TGTGCCAGCAGTAATACGGGACAGGTCAATCAGCCCCAGCATTTT
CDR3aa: CASSNTGQVNQPQHF

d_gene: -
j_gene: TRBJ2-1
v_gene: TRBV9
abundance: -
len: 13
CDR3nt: TGTGCCAGCAGCGACCGGGACTACAATGAGCAGTTCTTC
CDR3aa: CASSDRDYNEQFF

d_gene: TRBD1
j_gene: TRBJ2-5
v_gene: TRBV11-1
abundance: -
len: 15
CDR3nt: TGTGCCAGCAGCCCCGGGACAGGGAAACAAGAGACCCAGTACTTC
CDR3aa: CASSPGTGKQETQYF

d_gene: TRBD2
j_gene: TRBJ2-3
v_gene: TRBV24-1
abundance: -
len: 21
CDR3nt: TGTGCCACCAGTGATCTTACACCCACCGGGACTAGCGGGAGGATAACAGATACGCAGTATTTT
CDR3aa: CATSDLTPTGTSGRITDTQYF

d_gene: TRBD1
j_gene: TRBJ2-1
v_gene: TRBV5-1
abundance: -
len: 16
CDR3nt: TGCGCCAGCAGCGAGGGACAGGCGGCCTTTTACAATGAGCAGTTCTTC
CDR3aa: CASSEGQAAFYNEQFF

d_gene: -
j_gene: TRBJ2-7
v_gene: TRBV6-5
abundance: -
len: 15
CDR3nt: TGTGCCAGCAGTTACTCTTTGGGGGCTACCTACGAGCAGTACTTC
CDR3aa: CASSYSLGATYEQYF

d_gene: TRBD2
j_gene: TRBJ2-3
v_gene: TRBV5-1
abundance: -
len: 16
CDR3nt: TGCGCCAGCAGCTCGGGACTAGCGGCACACACAGATACGCAGTATTTT
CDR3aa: CASSSGLAAHTDTQYF

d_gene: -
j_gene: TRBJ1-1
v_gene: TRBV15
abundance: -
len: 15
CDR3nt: TGTGCCACCAGCAGTACCATACAAGAAGGCACTGAAGCTTTCTTT
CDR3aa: CATSSTIQEGTEAFF

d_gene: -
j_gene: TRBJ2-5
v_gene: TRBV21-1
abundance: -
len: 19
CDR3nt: TGTGCCAGCAGCTCAAGCACACAAAGGAGGGACAGGCCTCTGCAGACCCAGTACTTC
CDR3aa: CASSSSTQRRDRPLQTQYF

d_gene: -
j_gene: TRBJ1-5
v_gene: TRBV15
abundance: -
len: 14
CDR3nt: TGTGCCACCAGGCAAATGGACGGGGATCAGCCCCAGCATTTT
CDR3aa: CATRQMDGDQPQHF

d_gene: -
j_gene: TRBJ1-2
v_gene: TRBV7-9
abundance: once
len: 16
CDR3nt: TGTGCCAGCAGCTATTCAGACAGATACGCTAACTATGGCTACACCTTC
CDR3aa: CASSYSDRYANYGYTF

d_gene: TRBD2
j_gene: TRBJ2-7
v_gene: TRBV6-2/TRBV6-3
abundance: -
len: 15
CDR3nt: TGTGCCAGCAGTGAGGGACTAGCGGGAGTCGGCGAGCAGTACTTC
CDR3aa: CASSEGLAGVGEQYF

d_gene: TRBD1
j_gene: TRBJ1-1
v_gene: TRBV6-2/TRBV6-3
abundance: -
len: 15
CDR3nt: TGTGCCAGCAGTTACGGGGGGACAGATTTTCCTGAAGCTTTCTTT
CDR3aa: CASSYGGTDFPEAFF